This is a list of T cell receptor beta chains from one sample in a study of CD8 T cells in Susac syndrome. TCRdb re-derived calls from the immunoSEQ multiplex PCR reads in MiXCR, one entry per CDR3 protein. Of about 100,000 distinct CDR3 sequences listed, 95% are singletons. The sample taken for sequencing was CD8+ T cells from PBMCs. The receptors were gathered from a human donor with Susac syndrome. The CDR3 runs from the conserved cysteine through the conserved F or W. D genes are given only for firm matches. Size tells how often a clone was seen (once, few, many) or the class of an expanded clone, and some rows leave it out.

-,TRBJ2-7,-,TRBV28,TGTGCCAGCAGCTCCCCGGGGGTCTCCTACGAGCAGTACTTC,CASSSPGVSYEQYF
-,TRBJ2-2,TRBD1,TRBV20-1,TGCAGTGCTACGACAGGGCTGAACACCGGGGAGCTGTTTTTT,CSATTGLNTGELFF
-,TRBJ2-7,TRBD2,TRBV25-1,TGTGCCAGCAGGGAAGCGGGAATCTACGAGCAGTACTTC,CASREAGIYEQYF
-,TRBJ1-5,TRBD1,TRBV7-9,TGTGCCAGCAGCCGGGGACAGGGCAATCAGCCCCAGCATTTT,CASSRGQGNQPQHF
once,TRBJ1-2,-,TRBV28,TGTGCCAGCAGTTTAACCCCCGAGACTGACTATGGCTACACCTTC,CASSLTPETDYGYTF
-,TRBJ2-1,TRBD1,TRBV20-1,TGCAGTGCTATGGAAGGGGGCAATTGGAATGAGCAGTTCTTC,CSAMEGGNWNEQFF
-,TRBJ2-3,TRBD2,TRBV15,TGTGCCACCAGCAGAGAGGATGGGCGGGAGTTTGGAGATACGCAGTATTTT,CATSREDGREFGDTQYF
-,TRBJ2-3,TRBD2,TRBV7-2,TGTGCCAGCAGCTTAAGCGGGACTCTTGTTTATTTT,CASSLSGTLVYF
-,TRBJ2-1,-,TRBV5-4,TGTGCCAGCAGGGCGGGACTTCCGTCCTACAATGAGCAGTTCTTC,CASRAGLPSYNEQFF
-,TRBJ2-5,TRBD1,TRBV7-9,TGTGCCAGCAGCGGGGGGACAGGTGAAGAGACCCAGTACTTC,CASSGGTGEETQYF
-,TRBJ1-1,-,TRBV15,TGTGCCACCAGCAGAGATTGGGGGGCCATGACTGAAGCTTTCTTT,CATSRDWGAMTEAFF
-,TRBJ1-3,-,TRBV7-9,TGTGCCAGCAGGTCAGGACAGTCTGGAAACACCATATATTTT,CASRSGQSGNTIYF
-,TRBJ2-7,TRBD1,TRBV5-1,TGCGCCAGCAGCTTGGGACAGGGGGCATCCTACGAGCAGTACTTC,CASSLGQGASYEQYF
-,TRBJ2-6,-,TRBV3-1,TGTGCCAGCAGCCACCTGGGCTCTGGGGCCAACGTCCTGACTTTC,CASSHLGSGANVLTF
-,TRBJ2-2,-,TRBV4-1,TGCGCCAGCAGCGGAGAAGGGGGAACGACCGGGGAGCTGTTTTTT,CASSGEGGTTGELFF
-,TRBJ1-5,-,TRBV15,TGTGCCACGGCGCATAGCAATCAGCCCCAGCATTTT,CATAHSNQPQHF
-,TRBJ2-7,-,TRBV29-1,TGCAGCGCGGTGGATCTAACCTACGAGCAGTACTTC,CSAVDLTYEQYF
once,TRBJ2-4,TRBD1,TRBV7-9,TGTGCCAGCAGCCGACAGGGGGACTTGAGCCGCATTCAGTACTTC,CASSRQGDLSRIQYF
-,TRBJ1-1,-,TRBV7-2,TGTGCCAGCAGCGTACACCAGGGTGGTGAAGCTTTCTTT,CASSVHQGGEAFF
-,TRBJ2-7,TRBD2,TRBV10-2,TGCGCCAGCAGTGATCGGCGGGAGCTGACGTACGAGCAGTACTTC,CASSDRRELTYEQYF
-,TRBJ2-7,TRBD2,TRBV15,TGTGCCACCAGCAGAGCACCGGGGGGGGGATCCTACGAGCAGTGCTTC,CATSRAPGGGSYEQCF
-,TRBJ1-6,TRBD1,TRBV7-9,TGTGCCAGCAGCGCAGGACAGGGGCCGGGTTCACCCCTCCACTTT,CASSAGQGPGSPLHF
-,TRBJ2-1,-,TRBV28,TGTGCCAGCAGTTTACCGGCGGGAGGTACAGCAGGGGGTGAGCAGTTCTTC,CASSLPAGGTAGGEQFF
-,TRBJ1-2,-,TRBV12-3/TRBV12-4,TGTGCCAGCAGTTCGGGGGGATACTATGGCTACACCTTC,CASSSGGYYGYTF